This T cell receptor beta chain is from a study of identical twins. This clonotype has just a few counts. Its antigen remains unidentified. TCRdb re-called the 5' RACE reads with MiXCR, one entry per CDR3 protein. The sample records roughly 770,000 distinct CDR3 sequences, 18% being singletons. General study points: Cord blood beta clonotypes present at high abundance carried fewer insertions; no such pattern appeared in memory repertoires.

Trimming cost V 6 bases and J 4 bases; bases outside gene matches: 14. The CDR3 loop spans 16 amino acids. Everyone who gave samples was a healthy Caucasian. A further study also used this sample, focusing on T cells expressing NK-cell markers. In that study: Sorted CD3+CD56+NKG2C+, CD3+CD56+NKG2C- and CD3+CD56-NKG2C+ T cells provided the TCR beta repertoires. Within several experiments, an anti-gamma-delta TCR antibody kept the sorting limited to alpha-beta TCR T cells.

This clonotype originated in a woman younger than 35 in good health. V usage is TRBV12-3 or TRBV12-4 and J usage is TRBJ2-7, with 8 bases identical to TRBD2. Sequenced input: PBMCs. DNA for the CDR3: TGTGCCAGCAGCCACCCCCAGGAAGCGGGGGCATACGAGCAGTACTTC. It encodes CASSHPQEAGAYEQYF.